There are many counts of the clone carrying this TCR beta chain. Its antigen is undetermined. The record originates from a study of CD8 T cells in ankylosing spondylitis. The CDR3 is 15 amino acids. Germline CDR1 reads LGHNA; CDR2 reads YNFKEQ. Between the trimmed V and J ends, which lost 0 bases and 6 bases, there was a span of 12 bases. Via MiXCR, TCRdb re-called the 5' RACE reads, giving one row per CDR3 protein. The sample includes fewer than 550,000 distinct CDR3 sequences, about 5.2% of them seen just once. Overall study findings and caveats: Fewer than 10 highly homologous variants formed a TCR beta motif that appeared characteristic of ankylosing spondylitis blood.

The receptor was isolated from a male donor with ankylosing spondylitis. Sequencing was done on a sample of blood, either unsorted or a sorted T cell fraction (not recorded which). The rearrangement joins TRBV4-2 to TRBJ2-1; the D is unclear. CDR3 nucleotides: TGTGCCAGCAGCCAAGATTTTGGGCGCAGCAATGAGCAGTTCTTC. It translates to CASSQDFGRSNEQFF.